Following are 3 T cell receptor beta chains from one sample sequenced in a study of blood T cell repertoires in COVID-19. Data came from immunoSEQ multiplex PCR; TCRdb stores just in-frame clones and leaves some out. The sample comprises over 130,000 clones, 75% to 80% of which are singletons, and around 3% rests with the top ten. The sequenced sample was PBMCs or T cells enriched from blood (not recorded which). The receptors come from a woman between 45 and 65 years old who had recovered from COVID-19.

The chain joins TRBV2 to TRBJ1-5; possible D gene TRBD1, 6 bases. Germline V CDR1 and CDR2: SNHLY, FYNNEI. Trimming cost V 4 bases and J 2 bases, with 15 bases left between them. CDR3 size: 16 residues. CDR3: CASSGAGRGGNQPQHF. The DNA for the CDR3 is TGTGCCAGCAGTGGTGCCGGCAGGGGAGGCAATCAGCCCCAGCATTTT. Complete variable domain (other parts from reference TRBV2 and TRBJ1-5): EPEVTQTPSHQVTQMGQEVILRCVPISNHLYFYWYRQILGQKVEFLVSFYNNEISEKSEIFDDQFSVERPDGSNFTLKIRSTKLEDSAMYFCASSGAGRGGNQPQHFGDGTRLSIL.

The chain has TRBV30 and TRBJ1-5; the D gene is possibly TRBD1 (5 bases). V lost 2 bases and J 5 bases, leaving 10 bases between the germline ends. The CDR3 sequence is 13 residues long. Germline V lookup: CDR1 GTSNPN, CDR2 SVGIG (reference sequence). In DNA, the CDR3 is TGTGCCTGGAGTTGGCAGGGCGATCAGCCCCAGCATTTT. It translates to CAWSWQGDQPQHF.

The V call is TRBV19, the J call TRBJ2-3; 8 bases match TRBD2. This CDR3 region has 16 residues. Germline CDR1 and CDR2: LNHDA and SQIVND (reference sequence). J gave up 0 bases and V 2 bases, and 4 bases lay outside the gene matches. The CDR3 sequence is CASSIPGGASTDTQYF. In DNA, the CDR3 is TGTGCCAGTAGTATACCCGGGGGGGCCAGCACAGATACGCAGTATTTT.